Presented here are 15 T cell receptor beta chains from one specimen sequenced in a study of shared clonotypes between healthy human individuals. Selected positively for CCR7 and CD45RO-negative, naive CD8 cells excluded terminally differentiated effector memory CD45RA+ cells. TCRdb's copy holds only in-frame clones and misses some; the assay was immunoSEQ multiplex PCR. The sample lists 800,000 to 950,000 clones; 95% to 97% were seen once. The sequencing sample was made of naive CD8+ T cells sorted from blood. The receptors stem from a man aged 25-40 years in good health.

This chain links TRBV2 with TRBJ1-3; D gene unclear. Germline V gene sequence: CDR1 SNHLY, CDR2 FYNNEI. The CDR3 consists of 13 residues. The germline V and J ends were trimmed by 3 bases and 2 bases, with 5 bases remaining between them. The CDR3 coding sequence is TGTGCCAGCAGTGACAGCGCTGGAAACACCATATATTTT. Its protein is CASSDSAGNTIYF.

The chain couples TRBV4-3 to TRBJ1-3; 8 bases are a match to TRBD1. CDR3 size: 16 residues. Germline trimming cut 3 bases from V and 0 bases from J; bases unmatched to any gene: 4. Germline V lookup: CDR1 LGHNA, CDR2 YSLEER. In DNA form, the CDR3 reads TGCGCCAGCAGCCAGGCGACAGGGGACTCTGGAAACACCATATATTTT. Its protein is CASSQATGDSGNTIYF.

The chain joins TRBV13 to TRBJ2-7, with 9 bases matching TRBD2. CDR3 length equals 15 residues. V shed 0 bases and J 2 bases; nucleotides not matched to a gene: 2. Germline-derived CDR1 and CDR2 are PRHDT and FYEKMQ (reference sequence). The CDR3 nucleotides read TGTGCCAGCAGCTTAGGGCTAGCGGGAACCTACGAGCAGTACTTC. Its protein is CASSLGLAGTYEQYF.

This clone appeared once. The rearrangement links TRBV7-9 to TRBJ2-7; a weak D match, TRBD1 (5 bases). The germline CDR1 and CDR2 sequences are SEHNR and FQNEAQ (reference sequence). The CDR3 covers 14 residues. With 7 bases removed from V and 2 bases from J, the gap between germline ends came to 15 bases. CDR3 DNA sequence: TGTGCCAGCACCCTAAGGACGGACACCTACGAGCAGTACTTC. Protein: CASTLRTDTYEQYF.

The DNA for the CDR3 is TGTGCCAGTAGTCTCGCTAATTGGCCCCAGCATTTT. Amino acid sequence: CASSLANWPQHF. This chain joins TRBV19 and TRBJ1-5; no definite D call. The length of the CDR3 is 12 residues. Per the germline V gene, CDR1 is LNHDA and CDR2 is SQIVND (reference sequence). With 5 bases removed from V and 9 bases from J, the gap between germline ends came to 11 bases.

This CDR3 is CASSYSPVDYGYTF. CDR3 DNA sequence: TGTGCCAGCAGTTACTCCCCAGTGGACTATGGCTACACCTTC. The chain couples TRBV6-5 to TRBJ1-2; the D is unclear. Deletions cut 0 bases from V and 3 bases from J, with 8 bases between. Germline V gene lookup returns CDR1 MNHEY and CDR2 SVGAGI. The CDR3 contains 14 residues.

This chain uses TRBV9 with TRBJ1-2; tentative D call: TRBD1 (6 bases). CDR3 length: 17 amino acids. The germline V gene encodes CDR1 SGDLS and CDR2 YYNGEE. Trimming removed 0 bases from V and 8 bases from J, with 23 bases in between. In DNA form, the CDR3 reads TGTGCCAGCAGCGTAGCAAGTGGACAGATTCGGCATTCGGGCTACACCTTC. Its protein product is CASSVASGQIRHSGYTF. Combining the CDR3 with reference TRBV9 and TRBJ1-2 gives the whole variable domain DSGVTQTPKHLITATGQRVTLRCSPRSGDLSVYWYQQSLDQGLQFLIQYYNGEERAKGNILERFSAQQFPDLHSELNLSSLELGDSALYFCASSVASGQIRHSGYTFGSGTRLTVV.

This clone occurred a few times. This sequence joins TRBV27 and TRBJ2-7; 7 bases are a match to TRBD1. Germline V gene sequence: CDR1 MNHEY, CDR2 SMNVEV (reference sequence). CDR3 length: 15 amino acids. J was trimmed by 3 bases and V by 0 bases; bases with no gene match: 5. This CDR3 reads CASSLSGQSGYEQYF. CDR3 DNA sequence: TGTGCCAGCAGTTTATCGGGACAGTCCGGCTACGAGCAGTACTTC.

V usage is TRBV4-1 and J usage is TRBJ2-2, with 8 bases aligning to TRBD1. Looked up from germline, CDR1 is MGHRA and CDR2 is YSYEKL. The CDR3 sequence is 16 residues long. Trimming removed 1 base from V and 3 bases from J; junction bases left unmatched: 4. This chain's CDR3 is CASSQGQGAYTGELFF. The CDR3 region has the DNA TGCGCCAGCAGCCAAGGGCAGGGGGCGTACACCGGGGAGCTGTTTTTT.

For this clone: The sample carries other DNA sequences with the same CDR3. The chain combines TRBV10-3 with TRBJ1-5; D uncertain. CDR1 and CDR2 from the germline V gene are ENHRY and SYGVKD. The V gene lost 2 bases and the J gene lost 0 bases, with 5 bases spanning the gap. The CDR3 is made up of 14 amino acids. The CDR3 nucleotides read TGTGCCATCAGTGAGGAGAATAGCAATCAGCCCCAGCATTTT. Its protein product is CAISEENSNQPQHF.

The chain joins TRBV7-6 to TRBJ2-7, with 10 bases that match TRBD2. Per the germline V gene, CDR1 is SGHVS and CDR2 is FNYEAQ. Trimming cost V 1 base and J 6 bases; bases outside gene matches: 6. The CDR3 sequence is 15 residues long. This CDR3 is CASSLVASGSSEQYF. Written as DNA, the CDR3 is TGTGCCAGCAGCTTAGTCGCTAGCGGGAGTAGCGAGCAGTACTTC.

This clone was detected once. J is TRBJ2-2 and V is TRBV6-5, with D possibly TRBD1 on 6 matching bases. The length of the CDR3 is 14 residues. Germline-derived CDR1 and CDR2 are MNHEY and SVGAGI. Trimming removed 5 bases at V and 7 bases at J, with 14 bases between. In DNA, the CDR3 is TGTGCCAGCAGTCTACAGGGTCTTTACGGGGAGCTGTTTTTT. Its translation is CASSLQGLYGELFF.

The chain recombines TRBV27 with TRBJ1-4, with a weak D call TRBD1 (5 bases). V gave up 3 bases and J gave up 6 bases, with 8 bases separating them. Per the germline V gene, CDR1 is MNHEY and CDR2 is SMNVEV (reference sequence). The CDR3 is 13 amino acids. CDR3 sequence reads: CASSLQGDEKLFF. The DNA for the CDR3 is TGTGCCAGCAGTTTGCAGGGTGATGAAAAACTGTTTTTT.

The J gene is TRBJ2-5, the V gene TRBV7-8; 7 positions agree with TRBD2. This CDR3 region has 12 residues. The V and J ends lost 8 bases and 2 bases, in that order; junction bases with no gene match: 2. Germline V lookup: CDR1 SGHVS, CDR2 FQNEAQ. The CDR3 sequence is CASRGLQETQYF. In nucleotides, the CDR3 is TGTGCCAGCCGGGGACTACAAGAGACCCAGTACTTC. Based on the CDR3 plus reference TRBV7-8 and TRBJ2-5, the full variable domain is GAGVSQSPRYKVAKRGQDVALRCDPISGHVSLFWYQQALGQGPEFLTYFQNEAQLDKSGLPSDRFFAERPEGSVSTLKIQRTQQEDSAVYLCASRGLQETQYFGPGTRLLVL.

The chain combines TRBV7-8 with TRBJ2-6; either TRBD1 or TRBD2 may fit D (6 bases each). Deletions cut 4 bases from V and 5 bases from J, with 12 bases between. The germline CDR1 and CDR2 sequences are SGHVS and FQNEAQ. The CDR3 covers 15 residues. The chain's CDR3 is CASSWGADWANVLTF. For the CDR3, the DNA is TGTGCCAGCAGCTGGGGGGCAGACTGGGCCAACGTCCTGACTTTC.